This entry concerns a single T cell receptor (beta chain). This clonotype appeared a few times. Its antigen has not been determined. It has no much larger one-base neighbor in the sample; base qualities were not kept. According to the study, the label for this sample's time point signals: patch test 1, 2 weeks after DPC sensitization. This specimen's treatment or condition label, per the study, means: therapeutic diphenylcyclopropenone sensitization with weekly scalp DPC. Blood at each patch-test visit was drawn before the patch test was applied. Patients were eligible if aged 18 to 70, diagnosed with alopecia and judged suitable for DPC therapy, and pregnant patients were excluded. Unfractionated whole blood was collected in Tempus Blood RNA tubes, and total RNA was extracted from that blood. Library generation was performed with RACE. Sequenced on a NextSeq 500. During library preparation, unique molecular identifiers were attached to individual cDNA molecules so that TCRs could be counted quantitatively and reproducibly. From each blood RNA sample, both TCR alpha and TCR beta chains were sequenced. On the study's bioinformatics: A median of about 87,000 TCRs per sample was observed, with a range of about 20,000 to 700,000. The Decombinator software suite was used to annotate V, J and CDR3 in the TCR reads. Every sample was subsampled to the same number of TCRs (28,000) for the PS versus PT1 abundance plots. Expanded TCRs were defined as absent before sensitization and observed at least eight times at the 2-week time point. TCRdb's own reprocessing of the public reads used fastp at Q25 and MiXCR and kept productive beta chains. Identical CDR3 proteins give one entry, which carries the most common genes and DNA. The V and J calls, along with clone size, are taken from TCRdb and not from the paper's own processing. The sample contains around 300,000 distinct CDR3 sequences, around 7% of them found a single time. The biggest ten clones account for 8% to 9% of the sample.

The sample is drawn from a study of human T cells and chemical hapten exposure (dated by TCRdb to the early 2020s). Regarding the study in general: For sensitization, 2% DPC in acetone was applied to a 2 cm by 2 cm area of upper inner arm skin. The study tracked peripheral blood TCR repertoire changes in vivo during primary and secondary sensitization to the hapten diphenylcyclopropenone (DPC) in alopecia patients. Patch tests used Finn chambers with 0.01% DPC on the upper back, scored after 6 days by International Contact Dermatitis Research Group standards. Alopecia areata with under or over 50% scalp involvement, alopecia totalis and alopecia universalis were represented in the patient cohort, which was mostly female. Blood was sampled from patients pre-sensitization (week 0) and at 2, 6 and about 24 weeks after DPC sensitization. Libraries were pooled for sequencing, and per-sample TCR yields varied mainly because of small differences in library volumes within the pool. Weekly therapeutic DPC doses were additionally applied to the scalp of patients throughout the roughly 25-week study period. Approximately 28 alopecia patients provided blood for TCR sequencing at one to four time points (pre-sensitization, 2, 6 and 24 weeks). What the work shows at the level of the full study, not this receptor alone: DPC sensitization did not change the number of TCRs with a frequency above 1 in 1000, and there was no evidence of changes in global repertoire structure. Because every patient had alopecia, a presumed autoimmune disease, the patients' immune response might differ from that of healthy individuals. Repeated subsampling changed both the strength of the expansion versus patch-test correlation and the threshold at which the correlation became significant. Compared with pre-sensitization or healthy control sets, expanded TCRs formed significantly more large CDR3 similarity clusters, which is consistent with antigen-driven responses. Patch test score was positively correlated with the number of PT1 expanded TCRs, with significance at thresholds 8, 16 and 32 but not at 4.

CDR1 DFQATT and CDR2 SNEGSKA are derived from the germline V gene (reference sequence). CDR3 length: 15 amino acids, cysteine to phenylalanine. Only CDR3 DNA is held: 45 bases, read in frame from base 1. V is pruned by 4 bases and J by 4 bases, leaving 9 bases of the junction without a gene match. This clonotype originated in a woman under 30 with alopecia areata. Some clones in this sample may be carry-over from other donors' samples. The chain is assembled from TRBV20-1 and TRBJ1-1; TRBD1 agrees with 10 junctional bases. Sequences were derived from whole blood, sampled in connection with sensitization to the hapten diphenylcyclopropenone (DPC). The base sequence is TGCAGTGCTAAACCGACAGGGGGCAGTGCCACTGAAGCTTTCTTT. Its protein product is CSAKPTGGSATEAFF.